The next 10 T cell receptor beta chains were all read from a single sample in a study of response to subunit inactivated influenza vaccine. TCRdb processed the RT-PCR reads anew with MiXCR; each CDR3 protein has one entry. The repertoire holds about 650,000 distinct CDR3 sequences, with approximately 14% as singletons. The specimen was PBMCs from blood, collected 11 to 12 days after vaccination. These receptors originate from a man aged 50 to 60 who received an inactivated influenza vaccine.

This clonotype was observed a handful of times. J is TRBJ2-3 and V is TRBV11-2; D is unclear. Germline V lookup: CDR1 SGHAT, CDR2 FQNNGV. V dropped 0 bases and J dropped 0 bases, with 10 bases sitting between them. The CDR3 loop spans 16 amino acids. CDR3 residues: CASSLDVAPSTDTQYF. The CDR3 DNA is TGTGCCAGCAGCTTAGACGTTGCCCCTAGCACAGATACGCAGTATTTT.

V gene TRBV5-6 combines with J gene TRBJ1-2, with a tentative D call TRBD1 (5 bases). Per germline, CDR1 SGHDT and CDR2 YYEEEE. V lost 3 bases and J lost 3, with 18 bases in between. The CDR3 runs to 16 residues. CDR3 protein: CASSSGGQGRYYGYTF. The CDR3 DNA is TGTGCCAGCAGCTCGGGTGGCCAGGGAAGGTACTATGGCTACACCTTC.

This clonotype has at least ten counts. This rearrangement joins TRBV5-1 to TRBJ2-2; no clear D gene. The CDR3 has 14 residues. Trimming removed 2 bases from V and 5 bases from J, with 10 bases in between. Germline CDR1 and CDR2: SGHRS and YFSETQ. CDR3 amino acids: CASSFTTRTGELFF. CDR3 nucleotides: TGCGCCAGCAGCTTCACCACGCGAACCGGGGAGCTGTTTTTT. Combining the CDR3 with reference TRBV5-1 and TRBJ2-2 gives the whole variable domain KAGVTQTPRYLIKTRGQQVTLSCSPISGHRSVSWYQQTPGQGLQFLFEYFSETQRNKGNFPGRFSGRQFSNSRSEMNVSTLELGDSALYLCASSFTTRTGELFFGEGSRLTVL.

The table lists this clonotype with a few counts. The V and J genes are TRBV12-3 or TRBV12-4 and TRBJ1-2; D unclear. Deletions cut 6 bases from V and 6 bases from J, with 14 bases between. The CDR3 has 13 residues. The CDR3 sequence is CASSRGRNHGYTF. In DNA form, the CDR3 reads TGTGCCAGCAGCCGTGGACGGAACCATGGCTACACCTTC.

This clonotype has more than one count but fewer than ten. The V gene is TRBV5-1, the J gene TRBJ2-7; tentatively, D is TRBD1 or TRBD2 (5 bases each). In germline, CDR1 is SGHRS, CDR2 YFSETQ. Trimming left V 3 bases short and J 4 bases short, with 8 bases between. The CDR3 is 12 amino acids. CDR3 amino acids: CASSWGPYEQYF. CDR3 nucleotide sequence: TGCGCCAGCAGCTGGGGACCTTACGAGCAGTACTTC.

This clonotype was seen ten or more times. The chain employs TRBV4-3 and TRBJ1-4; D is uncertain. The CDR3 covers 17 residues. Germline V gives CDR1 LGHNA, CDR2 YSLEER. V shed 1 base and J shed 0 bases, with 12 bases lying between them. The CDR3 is CASSQGPALSTNEKLFF. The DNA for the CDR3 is TGCGCCAGCAGCCAAGGGCCGGCTTTGTCAACTAATGAAAAACTGTTTTTT.

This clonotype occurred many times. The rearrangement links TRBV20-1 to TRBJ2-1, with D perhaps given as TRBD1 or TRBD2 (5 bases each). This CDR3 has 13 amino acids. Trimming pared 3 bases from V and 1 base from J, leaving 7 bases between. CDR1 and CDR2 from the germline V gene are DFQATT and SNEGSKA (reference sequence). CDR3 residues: CSASGGSYNEQFF. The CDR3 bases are TGCAGTGCTAGTGGGGGTTCCTACAATGAGCAGTTCTTC.

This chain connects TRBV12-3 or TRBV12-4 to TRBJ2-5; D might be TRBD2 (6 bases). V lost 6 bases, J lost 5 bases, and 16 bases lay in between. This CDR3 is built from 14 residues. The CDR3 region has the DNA TGTGCCAGCAGCTCCCGGGGGAAGAGGGAGACCCAGTACTTC. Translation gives CASSSRGKRETQYF.

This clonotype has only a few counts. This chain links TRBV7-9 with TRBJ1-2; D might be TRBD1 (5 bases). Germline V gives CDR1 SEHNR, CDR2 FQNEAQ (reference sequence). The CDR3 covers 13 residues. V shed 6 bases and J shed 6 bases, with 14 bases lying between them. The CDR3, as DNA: TGTGCCAGCAGTACGGGACTGAGAAATGGCTACACCTTC. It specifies CASSTGLRNGYTF.

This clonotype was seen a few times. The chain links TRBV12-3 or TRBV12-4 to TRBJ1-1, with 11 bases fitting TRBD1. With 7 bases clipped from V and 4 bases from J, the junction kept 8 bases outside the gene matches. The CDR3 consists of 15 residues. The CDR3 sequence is CASTLRTGGGTEAFF. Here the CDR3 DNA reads TGTGCCAGCACCCTAAGGACAGGGGGCGGCACTGAAGCTTTCTTT.